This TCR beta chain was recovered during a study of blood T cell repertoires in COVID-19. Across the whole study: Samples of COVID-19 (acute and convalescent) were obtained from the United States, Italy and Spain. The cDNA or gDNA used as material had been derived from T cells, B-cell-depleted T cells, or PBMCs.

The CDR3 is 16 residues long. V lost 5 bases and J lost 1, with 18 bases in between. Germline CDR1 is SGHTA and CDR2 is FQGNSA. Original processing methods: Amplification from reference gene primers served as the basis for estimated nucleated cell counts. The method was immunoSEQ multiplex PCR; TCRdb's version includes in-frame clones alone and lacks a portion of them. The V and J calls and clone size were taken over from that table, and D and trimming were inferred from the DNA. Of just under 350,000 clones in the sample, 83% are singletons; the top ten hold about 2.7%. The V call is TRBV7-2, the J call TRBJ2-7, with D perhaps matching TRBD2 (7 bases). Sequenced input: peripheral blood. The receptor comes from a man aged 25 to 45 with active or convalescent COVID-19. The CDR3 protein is CASSSRQAGRSYEQYF. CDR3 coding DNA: TGTGCCAGCAGCAGCAGACAGGCCGGGAGGTCCTACGAGCAGTACTTC.